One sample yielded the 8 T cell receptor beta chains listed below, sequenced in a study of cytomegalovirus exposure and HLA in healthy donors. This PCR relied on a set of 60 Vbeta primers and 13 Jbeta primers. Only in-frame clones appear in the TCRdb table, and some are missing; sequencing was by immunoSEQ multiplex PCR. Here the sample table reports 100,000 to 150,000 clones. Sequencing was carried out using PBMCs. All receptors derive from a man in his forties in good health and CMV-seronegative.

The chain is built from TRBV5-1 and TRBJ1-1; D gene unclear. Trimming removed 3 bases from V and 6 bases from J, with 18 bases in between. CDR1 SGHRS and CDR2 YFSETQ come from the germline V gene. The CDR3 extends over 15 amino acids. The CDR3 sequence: CASSSLVLPLAEAFF. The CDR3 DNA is TGCGCCAGCAGCTCCCTCGTCCTCCCCTTAGCTGAAGCTTTCTTT.

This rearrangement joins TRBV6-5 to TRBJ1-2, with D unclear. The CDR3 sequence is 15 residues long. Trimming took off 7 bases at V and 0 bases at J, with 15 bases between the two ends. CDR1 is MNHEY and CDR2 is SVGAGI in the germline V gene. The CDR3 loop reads CASKLTALSNYGYTF. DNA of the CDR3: TGTGCCAGCAAGCTCACAGCCCTTTCTAACTATGGCTACACCTTC.

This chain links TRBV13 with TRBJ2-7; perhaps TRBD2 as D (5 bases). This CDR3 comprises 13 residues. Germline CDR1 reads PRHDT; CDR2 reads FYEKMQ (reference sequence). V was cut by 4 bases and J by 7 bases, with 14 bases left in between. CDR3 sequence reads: CASSSQTPGEQYF. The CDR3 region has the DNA TGTGCCAGCAGCTCACAGACCCCGGGGGAGCAGTACTTC. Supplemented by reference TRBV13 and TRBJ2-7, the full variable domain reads AAGVIQSPRHLIKEKRETATLKCYPIPRHDTVYWYQQGPGQDPQFLISFYEKMQSDKGSIPDRFSAQQFSDYHSELNMSSLELGDSALYFCASSSQTPGEQYFGPGTRLTVT.

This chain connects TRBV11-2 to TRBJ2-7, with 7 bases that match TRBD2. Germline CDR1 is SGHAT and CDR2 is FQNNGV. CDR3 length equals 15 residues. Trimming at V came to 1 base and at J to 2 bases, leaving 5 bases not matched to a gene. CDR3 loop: CASSLAGGLAYEQYF. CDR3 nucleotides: TGTGCCAGCAGCTTAGCGGGAGGTCTAGCCTACGAGCAGTACTTC.

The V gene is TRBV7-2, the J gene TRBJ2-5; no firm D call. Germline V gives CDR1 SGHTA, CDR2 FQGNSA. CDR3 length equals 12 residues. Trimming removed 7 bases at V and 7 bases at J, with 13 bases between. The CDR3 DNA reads TGTGCCAGCACCATTGAGAGAGGGACCCAGTACTTC. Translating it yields CASTIERGTQYF.

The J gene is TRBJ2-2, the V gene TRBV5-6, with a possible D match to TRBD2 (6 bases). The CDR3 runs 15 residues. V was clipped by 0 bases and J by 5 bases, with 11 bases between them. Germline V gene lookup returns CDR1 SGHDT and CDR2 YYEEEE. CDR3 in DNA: TGTGCCAGCAGCTTGGGGGACTCGGGGACCGGGGAGCTGTTTTTT. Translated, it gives CASSLGDSGTGELFF.

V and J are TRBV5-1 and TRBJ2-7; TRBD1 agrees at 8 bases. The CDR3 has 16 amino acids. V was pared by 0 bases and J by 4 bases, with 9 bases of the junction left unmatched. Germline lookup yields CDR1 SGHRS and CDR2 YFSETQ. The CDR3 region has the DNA TGCGCCAGCAGCTTGGCTGAGGACAGGGTTTGGTACGAGCAGTACTTC. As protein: CASSLAEDRVWYEQYF.

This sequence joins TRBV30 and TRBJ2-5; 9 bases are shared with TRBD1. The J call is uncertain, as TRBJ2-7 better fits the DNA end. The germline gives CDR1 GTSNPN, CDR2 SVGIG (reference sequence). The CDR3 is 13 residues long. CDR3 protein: CAWSIDRGYEQYF. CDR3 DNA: TGTGCCTGGTCTATCGACAGGGGGTACGAGCAGTACTTC.